These 12 T cell receptor beta chains share one sample of origin, sequenced in a study of spatial heterogeneity in lung cancer. Time point given: sample taken at primary tumor resection. TCRdb re-analysed the 5' RACE reads in MiXCR, keeping a single row per CDR3 protein. The data hold under 30,000 distinct CDR3 sequences, with less than 6% observed a single time. The sequencing used PBMCs, collected at surgery. The source is a male donor with early-stage non-small cell lung cancer.

This clonotype was recorded many times. V usage is TRBV5-5 and J usage is TRBJ2-7, with D possibly TRBD2 on 6 matching bases. The germline CDR1 and CDR2 sequences are SGHKS and YYEKEE (reference sequence). The CDR3 is 16 amino acids. Trimming took 2 bases from V and 0 from J, leaving 15 bases between them. In DNA form, the CDR3 reads TGTGCCAGCAGCTTTCGGTATGGGGGGAGCTCCTACGAGCAGTACTTC. Amino acids: CASSFRYGGSSYEQYF.

This clonotype rates as medium-sized. This chain joins TRBV12-3 or TRBV12-4 and TRBJ1-5; 7 nucleotides agree with TRBD1. V trimming: 5 bases; J trimming: 0 bases; junction bases outside the gene matches: 7. The length of the CDR3 is 16 residues. The CDR3 sequence is CASSPGTANSNQPQHF. The CDR3 region has the DNA TGTGCCAGCAGTCCCGGGACAGCTAATAGCAATCAGCCCCAGCATTTT.

There are many counts of this clonotype. CDR3 nucleotide sequence: TGTGCCTGGAGCCGGGACAATAATCAGCCCCAGCATTTT. It specifies CAWSRDNNQPQHF. The rearrangement links TRBV30 to TRBJ1-5; D may be TRBD1 (6 bases). V dropped 3 bases and J dropped 4 bases, with 10 bases sitting between them. CDR3 size: 13 residues. Per germline, CDR1 GTSNPN and CDR2 SVGIG (reference sequence).

This clonotype was picked up many times. The rearrangement joins TRBV25-1 to TRBJ2-6; D is unresolved. CDR3 length: 15 amino acids. Germline CDR1 and CDR2: MGHDK and SYGVNS. Trimming shortened V by 2 bases and J by 0 bases, and 5 bases separated the two germline ends. The CDR3 sequence: CASSERFSGANVLTF. CDR3 in DNA: TGTGCCAGCAGTGAACGGTTCTCTGGGGCCAACGTCCTGACTTTC. The whole variable domain, remainder taken from reference TRBV25-1 and TRBJ2-6, is EADIYQTPRYLVIGTGKKITLECSQTMGHDKMYWYQQDPGMELHLIHYSYGVNSTEKGDLSSESTVSRIRTEHFPLTLESARPSHTSQYLCASSERFSGANVLTFGAGSRLTVL.

This clonotype turned up a few times. The CDR3 spells CASSILHTENTEAFF. In nucleotides, the CDR3 is TGTGCCAGTAGTATCCTACATACAGAAAACACTGAAGCTTTCTTT. The chain joins TRBV19 to TRBJ1-1; D unresolved. The ends were cut back, 3 bases at V and 2 bases at J, with 13 bases in the middle. Germline assignment: CDR1 LNHDA and CDR2 SQIVND (reference sequence). This CDR3 region has 15 residues. Variable domain in full (rest from reference TRBV19 and TRBJ1-1): DGGITQSPKYLFRKEGQNVTLSCEQNLNHDAMYWYRQDPGQGLRLIYYSQIVNDFQKGDIAEGYSVSREKKESFPLTVTSAQKNPTAFYLCASSILHTENTEAFFGQGTRLTVV.

The sample holds many counts of this clonotype. This chain connects TRBV20-1 to TRBJ2-3; TRBD2 agrees at 10 bases. V lost 5 bases and J lost 9; bases outside the gene matches: 11. Germline lookup yields CDR1 DFQATT and CDR2 SNEGSKA (reference sequence). The CDR3 spans 14 residues. The CDR3 here is CSAHLAGAPSTQYF. The CDR3 DNA reads as TGCAGTGCTCACCTAGCGGGGGCCCCTTCAACGCAGTATTTT.

This clonotype has at least ten counts. This chain joins TRBV6-5 and TRBJ1-1; D remains unclear. Germline loops: CDR1 MNHEY, CDR2 SVGAGI. Trimming stripped 6 bases from V and 1 base from J, with 9 bases between. This CDR3 has 13 amino acids. CDR3 nucleotide sequence: TGTGCCAGCAGCCCGGACTGGAACACTGAAGCTTTCTTT. Its protein is CASSPDWNTEAFF.

The table lists this clonotype with many counts. The genes are TRBV2 and TRBJ2-6; D gene ambiguous. The CDR3 length is 13 residues. Germline values: CDR1 SNHLY, CDR2 FYNNEI. Deletions cut 5 bases from V and 3 bases from J, with 5 bases between. The CDR3 sequence: CASSLGGANVLTF. CDR3 coding DNA: TGTGCCAGCAGTCTCGGTGGGGCCAACGTCCTGACTTTC.

This clonotype was seen ten or more times. V usage is TRBV9 and J usage is TRBJ1-5; D call uncertain. The CDR3 loop spans 14 amino acids. Trimming removed 3 bases at V and 3 bases at J, with 10 bases between. Germline V gene data show CDR1 as SGDLS and CDR2 as YYNGEE. The chain's CDR3 is CASSAPGLNQPQHF. CDR3 nucleotides: TGTGCCAGCAGCGCCCCAGGACTCAATCAGCCCCAGCATTTT.

This clonotype has a count of ten or more. The V gene is TRBV20-1, the J gene TRBJ2-1; 10 bases agree with TRBD1. CDR3 length: 18 amino acids. Germline V gene lookup returns CDR1 DFQATT and CDR2 SNEGSKA (reference sequence). The V gene end was trimmed by 3 bases and the J gene end by 0 bases; junction bases not matched to a gene: 11. For the CDR3, the DNA is TGCAGTGCTAGTCAAGTGCCGGGACAGGGGATCTCCTACAATGAGCAGTTCTTC. It yields the protein CSASQVPGQGISYNEQFF.

This clonotype was picked up a small number of times. The chain joins TRBV27 to TRBJ2-7; maybe TRBD1 (7 bases). Germline V lookup: CDR1 MNHEY, CDR2 SMNVEV (reference sequence). The CDR3 is 15 amino acids. Trimming pared 4 bases from V and 2 bases from J, leaving 15 bases between. The CDR3 DNA sequence: TGTGCCAGCAGTTCTCGGAGGGACAGCACCTACGAGCAGTACTTC. This gives the protein CASSSRRDSTYEQYF.

The chain is built from TRBV18 and TRBJ2-5; tentatively, D is TRBD2 (5 bases). The V gene's germline CDR1 is KGHSH and CDR2 LQKENI. This CDR3 is built from 14 residues. Trimming took 3 bases from V and 5 from J, leaving 13 bases between them. CDR3 sequence reads: CASSPPGFLETQYF. CDR3 DNA: TGTGCCAGCTCACCTCCGGGATTCCTCGAGACCCAGTACTTC.